These 8 T cell receptor beta chains came from one sample sequenced in a study of blood T cell repertoires in COVID-19. Repertoires were generated with immunoSEQ multiplex PCR, while TCRdb's copy carries only in-frame clones and drops some. The sample includes approximately 300,000 clones, roughly 89% of them seen just once. Sequences were obtained from peripheral blood. Source of these receptors: a man aged 40-50 years with acute or convalescent COVID-19.

This rearrangement joins TRBV20-1 to TRBJ1-1, with D possibly TRBD1 on 5 matching bases. Trimming stripped 3 bases from V and 2 bases from J, with 13 bases between. The CDR3 totals 14 residues. In germline, CDR1 is DFQATT, CDR2 SNEGSKA (reference sequence). The CDR3 is CSASNRGINTEAFF. CDR3 DNA: TGCAGTGCTAGTAACCGGGGGATTAACACTGAAGCTTTCTTT.

The chain joins TRBV7-2 to TRBJ2-2; D is uncertain. Germline CDR1 and CDR2: SGHTA and FQGNSA. V was shortened by 2 bases and J by 6 bases, with 7 bases between the two germline ends. The CDR3 has 13 amino acids. The CDR3: CASSLMGSGELFF. The CDR3 region has the DNA TGTGCCAGCAGCTTAATGGGCTCCGGGGAGCTGTTTTTT.

The chain links TRBV5-1 to TRBJ1-2; no firm D call. CDR3 size: 17 residues. The V and J ends lost 4 bases and 4 bases respectively, with 23 bases between them. Germline V lookup: CDR1 SGHRS, CDR2 YFSETQ. CDR3 sequence (DNA): TGCGCCAGCAGCCGGAGAAGAGCGTCCGGCACTTCCTATGGCTACACCTTC. This gives the protein CASSRRRASGTSYGYTF.

The count of this clone is one. The genes are TRBV12-5 and TRBJ1-2; 11 bases are a match to TRBD1. This CDR3 comprises 14 residues. The V gene end was trimmed by 4 bases and the J gene end by 5 bases; junction bases not matched to a gene: 3. Germline loops: CDR1 LGHNT, CDR2 FRNRAP. Here the CDR3 reads CASGSGQGAYGYTF. The DNA of the CDR3 is TGTGCTAGTGGTTCCGGACAGGGGGCTTATGGCTACACCTTC.

The CDR3 is CASSVGPGPTYEQYF. The CDR3 region has the DNA TGTGCCAGCAGCGTAGGGCCAGGGCCCACCTACGAGCAGTACTTC. V usage is TRBV9 and J usage is TRBJ2-7, with a possible D match to TRBD1 (5 bases). CDR1 is SGDLS, CDR2 YYNGEE, per germline. V was shortened by 0 bases and J by 2 bases, with 12 bases between the two germline ends. There are 15 residues in the CDR3.

The chain joins TRBV7-2 to TRBJ1-6; D may be TRBD1 (6 bases). Germline V lookup: CDR1 SGHTA, CDR2 FQGNSA. The V end was cut by 4 bases, the J end by 4 bases, with 17 bases between. This CDR3 comprises 17 residues. The DNA for the CDR3 is TGTGCCAGCAGCTCATCCGCCGGGACAACTTATAATTCACCCCTCCACTTT. Translation gives CASSSSAGTTYNSPLHF.

The V gene is TRBV21-1, the J gene TRBJ1-2; the D call in the table, TRBD1, was not verified against the DNA. TRBV21-1 is deemed a pseudogene. The CDR3 extends over 15 amino acids. Written as DNA, the CDR3 is TGTGCCAGCAGCACGAAGCTACAGAAGCCGCATGGCTACACCTTC. This translates into CASSTKLQKPHGYTF.

The J gene is TRBJ2-6, the V gene TRBV4-2; no clear D. The CDR3 runs 16 residues. With 0 bases removed from V and 0 bases from J, the gap between germline ends came to 6 bases. CDR1 LGHNA and CDR2 YNFKEQ come from the germline V gene. CDR3 loop: CASSQDTNSGANVLTF. CDR3 in DNA: TGTGCCAGCAGCCAAGATACAAACTCTGGGGCCAACGTCCTGACTTTC.